Sequencing of this T cell receptor (beta chain) was carried out in a study of blood T cell repertoires in COVID-19. On the study more broadly: In each case, the material was cDNA or gDNA derived from T cells, B-cell-depleted T cells, or PBMCs.

In the source study's methods: Amplifying reference gene primers gave estimates of nucleated cell counts. Data came from immunoSEQ multiplex PCR; TCRdb stores just in-frame clones and leaves some out. D and trimming come from the DNA, and the V and J calls and clone size come from that table. The sample yields 60,000 to 70,000 clones, about 90% seen once. Sequencing was carried out using peripheral blood. The receptor comes from a middle-aged man with COVID-19, enrolled during active disease.

Here the CDR3 DNA reads TGCGCCAGCAGCTTGGCTTCTAGCGGTACGGAGACCCAGTACTTC. Its protein is CASSLASSGTETQYF. The chain carries TRBV5-1 and TRBJ2-5; 7 positions match TRBD2. The CDR3 is made up of 15 amino acids. V shed 0 bases, J shed 5 bases, and the junction held 7 bases outside the gene matches. Germline V CDR1 and CDR2: SGHRS, YFSETQ.